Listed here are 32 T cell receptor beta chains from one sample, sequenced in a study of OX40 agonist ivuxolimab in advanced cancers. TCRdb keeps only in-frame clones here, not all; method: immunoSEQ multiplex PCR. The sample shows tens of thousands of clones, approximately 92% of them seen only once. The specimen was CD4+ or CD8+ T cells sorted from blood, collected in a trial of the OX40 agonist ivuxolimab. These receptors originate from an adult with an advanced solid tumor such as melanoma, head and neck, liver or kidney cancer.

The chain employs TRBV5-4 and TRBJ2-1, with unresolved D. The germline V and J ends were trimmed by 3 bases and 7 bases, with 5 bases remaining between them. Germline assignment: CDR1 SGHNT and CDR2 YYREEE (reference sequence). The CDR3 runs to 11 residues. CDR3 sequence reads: CASSYRNEQFF. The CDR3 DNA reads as TGTGCCAGCAGCTACCGTAATGAGCAGTTCTTC. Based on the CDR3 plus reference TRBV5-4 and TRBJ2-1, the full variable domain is ETGVTQSPTHLIKTRGQQVTLRCSSQSGHNTVSWYQQALGQGPQFIFQYYREEENGRGNFPPRFSGLQFPNYSSELNVNALELDDSALYLCASSYRNEQFFGPGTRLTVL.

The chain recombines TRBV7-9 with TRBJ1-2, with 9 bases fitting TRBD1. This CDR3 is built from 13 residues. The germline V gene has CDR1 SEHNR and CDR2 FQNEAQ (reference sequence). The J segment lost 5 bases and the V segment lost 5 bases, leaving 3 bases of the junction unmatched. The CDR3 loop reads CASSQGQGYGYTF. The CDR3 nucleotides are TGTGCCAGCAGCCAGGGACAGGGTTATGGCTACACCTTC.

CDR3 sequence: CASTTANYGYTF. The CDR3 DNA sequence: TGTGCCAGCACGACAGCTAACTATGGCTACACCTTC. The V gene is TRBV2, the J gene TRBJ1-2; tentative D call: TRBD1 (5 bases). Trimming stripped 7 bases from V and 0 bases from J, with 6 bases between. CDR1 and CDR2 from the germline V gene are SNHLY and FYNNEI. CDR3 length: 12 amino acids.

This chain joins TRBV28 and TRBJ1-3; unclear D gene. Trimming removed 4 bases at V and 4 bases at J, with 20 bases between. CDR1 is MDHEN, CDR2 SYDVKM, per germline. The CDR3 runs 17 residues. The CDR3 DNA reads TGTGCCAGCAGTTCCCTTGACGCGGGCTCGTACGGAAACACCATATATTTT. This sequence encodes CASSSLDAGSYGNTIYF.

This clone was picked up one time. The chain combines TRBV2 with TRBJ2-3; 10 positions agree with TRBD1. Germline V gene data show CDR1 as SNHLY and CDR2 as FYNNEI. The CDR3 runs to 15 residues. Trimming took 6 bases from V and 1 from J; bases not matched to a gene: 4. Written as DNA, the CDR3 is TGTGCCAGCAGGGGAGGACAGGGGGGCACAGATACGCAGTATTTT. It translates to CASRGGQGGTDTQYF. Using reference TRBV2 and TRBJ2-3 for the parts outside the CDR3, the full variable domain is EPEVTQTPSHQVTQMGQEVILRCVPISNHLYFYWYRQILGQKVEFLVSFYNNEISEKSEIFDDQFSVERPDGSNFTLKIRSTKLEDSAMYFCASRGGQGGTDTQYFGPGTRLTVL.

CDR3 coding DNA: TGTGCCAGCAGGCTACAGGGAAATGTTAACGGGGAGCTGTTTTTT. Translating gives CASRLQGNVNGELFF. The chain carries TRBV2 and TRBJ2-2; weak D call: TRBD1 (6 bases). V lost 6 bases and J lost 7, with 18 bases in between. The CDR3 runs 15 residues. CDR1 is SNHLY and CDR2 is FYNNEI in the germline V gene.

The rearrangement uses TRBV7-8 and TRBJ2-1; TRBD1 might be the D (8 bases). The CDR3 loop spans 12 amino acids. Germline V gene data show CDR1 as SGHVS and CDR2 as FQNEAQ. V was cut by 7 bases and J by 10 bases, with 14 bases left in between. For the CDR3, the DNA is TGTGCCAGCACGATACAGGGGGGGGAGCAGTTCTTC. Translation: CASTIQGGEQFF. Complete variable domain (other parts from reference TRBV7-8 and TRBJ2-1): GAGVSQSPRYKVAKRGQDVALRCDPISGHVSLFWYQQALGQGPEFLTYFQNEAQLDKSGLPSDRFFAERPEGSVSTLKIQRTQQEDSAVYLCASTIQGGEQFFGPGTRLTVL.

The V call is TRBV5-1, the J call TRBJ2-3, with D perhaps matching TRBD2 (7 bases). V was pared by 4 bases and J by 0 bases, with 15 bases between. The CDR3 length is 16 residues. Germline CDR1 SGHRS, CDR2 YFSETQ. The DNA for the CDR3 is TGCGCCAGCAGCCTCTCGGGGGGCACTAGCACAGATACGCAGTATTTT. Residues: CASSLSGGTSTDTQYF.

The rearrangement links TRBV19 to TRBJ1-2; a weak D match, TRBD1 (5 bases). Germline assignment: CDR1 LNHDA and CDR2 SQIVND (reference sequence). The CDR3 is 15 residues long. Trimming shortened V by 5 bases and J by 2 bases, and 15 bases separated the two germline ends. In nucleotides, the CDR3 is TGTGCCAGTAGTCCTCTCGACAGTCAGAACTATGGCTACACCTTC. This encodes CASSPLDSQNYGYTF.

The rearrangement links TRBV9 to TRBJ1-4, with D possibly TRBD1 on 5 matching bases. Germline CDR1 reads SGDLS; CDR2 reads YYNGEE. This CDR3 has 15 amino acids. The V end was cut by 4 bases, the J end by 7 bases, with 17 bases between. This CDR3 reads CASSPPGGLIEKLFF. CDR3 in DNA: TGTGCCAGCAGCCCCCCCGGGGGGTTAATTGAAAAACTGTTTTTT. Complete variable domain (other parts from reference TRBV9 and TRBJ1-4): DSGVTQTPKHLITATGQRVTLRCSPRSGDLSVYWYQQSLDQGLQFLIQYYNGEERAKGNILERFSAQQFPDLHSELNLSSLELGDSALYFCASSPPGGLIEKLFFGSGTQLSVL.

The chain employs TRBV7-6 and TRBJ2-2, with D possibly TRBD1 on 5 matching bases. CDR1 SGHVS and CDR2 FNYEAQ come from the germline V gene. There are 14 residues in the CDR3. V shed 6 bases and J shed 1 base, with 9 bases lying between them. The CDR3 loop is CASRPGLNTGELFF. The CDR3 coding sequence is TGTGCCAGCAGGCCAGGGTTGAACACCGGGGAGCTGTTTTTT.

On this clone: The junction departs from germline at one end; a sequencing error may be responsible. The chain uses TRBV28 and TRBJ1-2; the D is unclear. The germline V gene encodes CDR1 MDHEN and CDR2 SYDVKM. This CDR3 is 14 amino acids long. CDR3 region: CASSEGSGNYGYAF. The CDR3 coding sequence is TGTGCCAGCAGCGAAGGGTCGGGTAACTATGGCTACGCCTTC.

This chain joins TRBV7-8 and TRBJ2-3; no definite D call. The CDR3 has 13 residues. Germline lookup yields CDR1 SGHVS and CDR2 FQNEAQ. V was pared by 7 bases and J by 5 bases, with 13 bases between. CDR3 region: CASTVGYGDTQYF. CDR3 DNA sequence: TGTGCCAGCACCGTAGGATATGGAGATACGCAGTATTTT. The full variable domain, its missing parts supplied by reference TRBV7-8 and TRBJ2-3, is GAGVSQSPRYKVAKRGQDVALRCDPISGHVSLFWYQQALGQGPEFLTYFQNEAQLDKSGLPSDRFFAERPEGSVSTLKIQRTQQEDSAVYLCASTVGYGDTQYFGPGTRLTVL.

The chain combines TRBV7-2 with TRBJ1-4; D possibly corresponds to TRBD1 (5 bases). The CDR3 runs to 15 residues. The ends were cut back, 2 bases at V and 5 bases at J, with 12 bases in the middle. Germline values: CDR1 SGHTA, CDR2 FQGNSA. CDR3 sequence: CASSLLGLENEKLFF. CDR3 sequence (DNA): TGTGCCAGCAGCTTATTGGGACTTGAGAATGAAAAACTGTTTTTT.

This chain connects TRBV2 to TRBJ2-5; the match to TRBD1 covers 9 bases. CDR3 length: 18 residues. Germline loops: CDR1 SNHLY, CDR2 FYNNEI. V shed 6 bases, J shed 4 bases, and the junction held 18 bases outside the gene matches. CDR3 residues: CASSLTGGDGGAGETQYF. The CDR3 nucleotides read TGTGCCAGCAGCTTAACAGGGGGCGACGGAGGTGCCGGAGAGACCCAGTACTTC.

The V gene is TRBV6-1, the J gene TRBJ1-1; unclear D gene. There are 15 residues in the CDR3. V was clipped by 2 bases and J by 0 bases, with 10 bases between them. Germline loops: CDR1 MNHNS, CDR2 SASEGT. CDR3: CASSETGRMNTEAFF. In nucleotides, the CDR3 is TGTGCCAGCAGTGAAACGGGAAGAATGAACACTGAAGCTTTCTTT.

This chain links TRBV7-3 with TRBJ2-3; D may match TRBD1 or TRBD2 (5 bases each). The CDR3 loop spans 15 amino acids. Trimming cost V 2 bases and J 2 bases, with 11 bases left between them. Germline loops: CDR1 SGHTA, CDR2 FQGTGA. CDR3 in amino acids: CASSLGGDSTDTQYF. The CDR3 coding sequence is TGTGCCAGCAGCTTAGGGGGAGATTCCACAGATACGCAGTATTTT.

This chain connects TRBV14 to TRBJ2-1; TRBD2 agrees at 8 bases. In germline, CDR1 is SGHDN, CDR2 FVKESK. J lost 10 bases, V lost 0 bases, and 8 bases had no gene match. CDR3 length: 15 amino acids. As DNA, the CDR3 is TGTGCCAGCAGCCAAGAACATTTGACTAGCGAAGAGCAGTTCTTC. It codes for CASSQEHLTSEEQFF. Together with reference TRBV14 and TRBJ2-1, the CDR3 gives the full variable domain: EAGVTQFPSHSVIEKGQTVTLRCDPISGHDNLYWYRRVMGKEIKFLLHFVKESKQDESGMPNNRFLAERTGGTYSTLKVQPAELEDSGVYFCASSQEHLTSEEQFFGPGTRLTVL.

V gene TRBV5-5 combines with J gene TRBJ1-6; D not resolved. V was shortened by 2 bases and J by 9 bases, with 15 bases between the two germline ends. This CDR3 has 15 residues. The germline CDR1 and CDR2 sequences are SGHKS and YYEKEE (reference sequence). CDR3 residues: CASSFEGNLGSPLHF. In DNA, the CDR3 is TGTGCCAGCAGCTTTGAAGGGAATCTAGGTTCACCCCTCCACTTT. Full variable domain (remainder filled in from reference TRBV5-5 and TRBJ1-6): DAGVTQSPTHLIKTRGQQVTLRCSPISGHKSVSWYQQVLGQGPQFIFQYYEKEERGRGNFPDRFSARQFPNYSSELNVNALLLGDSALYLCASSFEGNLGSPLHFGNGTRLTVT.

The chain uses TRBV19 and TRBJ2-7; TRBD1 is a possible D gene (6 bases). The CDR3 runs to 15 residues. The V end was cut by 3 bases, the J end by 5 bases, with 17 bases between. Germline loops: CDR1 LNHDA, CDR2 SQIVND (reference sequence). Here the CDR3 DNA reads TGTGCCAGTAGTATCCGAACCCCTGGGGGCAACGAGCAGTACTTC. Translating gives CASSIRTPGGNEQYF.

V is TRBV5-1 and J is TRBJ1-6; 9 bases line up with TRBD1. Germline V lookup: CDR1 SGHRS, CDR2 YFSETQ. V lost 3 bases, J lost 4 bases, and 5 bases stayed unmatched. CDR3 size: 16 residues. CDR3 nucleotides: TGCGCCAGCAGCTGGGAGGACAGGGGTTATAATTCACCCCTCCACTTT. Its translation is CASSWEDRGYNSPLHF.

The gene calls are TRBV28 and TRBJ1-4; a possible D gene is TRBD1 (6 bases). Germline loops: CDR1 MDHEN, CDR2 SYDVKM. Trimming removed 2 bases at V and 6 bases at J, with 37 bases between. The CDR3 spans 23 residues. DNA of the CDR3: TGTGCCAGCAGTTTAGATCTTTTCATGAACCCCGACAGACAGGAGGAGGCGGATGAAAAACTGTTTTTT. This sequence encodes CASSLDLFMNPDRQEEADEKLFF.

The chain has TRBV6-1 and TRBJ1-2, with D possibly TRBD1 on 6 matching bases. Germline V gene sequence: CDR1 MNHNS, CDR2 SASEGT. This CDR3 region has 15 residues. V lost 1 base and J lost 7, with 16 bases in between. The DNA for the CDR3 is TGTGCCAGCAGTGAAGGGGGGCCTGGAAGGGGTGGCTACACCTTC. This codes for CASSEGGPGRGGYTF.

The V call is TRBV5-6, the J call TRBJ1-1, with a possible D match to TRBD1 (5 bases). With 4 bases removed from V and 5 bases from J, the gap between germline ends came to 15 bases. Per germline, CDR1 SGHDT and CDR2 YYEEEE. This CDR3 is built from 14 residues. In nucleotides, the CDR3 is TGTGCCAGCAGCCCCCGGGGGAGGGAAACTGAAGCTTTCTTT. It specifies CASSPRGRETEAFF.

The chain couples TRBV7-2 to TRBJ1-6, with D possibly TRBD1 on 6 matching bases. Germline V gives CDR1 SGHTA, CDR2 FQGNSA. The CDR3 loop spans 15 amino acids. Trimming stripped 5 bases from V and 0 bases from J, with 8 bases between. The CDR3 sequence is CASSPQGSYNSPLHF. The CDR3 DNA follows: TGTGCCAGCAGCCCACAGGGCTCCTATAATTCACCCCTCCACTTT.

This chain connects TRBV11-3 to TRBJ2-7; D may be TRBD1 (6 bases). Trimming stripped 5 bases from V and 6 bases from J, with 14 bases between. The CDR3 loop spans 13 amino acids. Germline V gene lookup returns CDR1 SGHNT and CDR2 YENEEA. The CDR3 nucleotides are TGTGCCAGCAGCAAGCACAGGGAAGCCGAGCAGTACTTC. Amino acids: CASSKHREAEQYF.

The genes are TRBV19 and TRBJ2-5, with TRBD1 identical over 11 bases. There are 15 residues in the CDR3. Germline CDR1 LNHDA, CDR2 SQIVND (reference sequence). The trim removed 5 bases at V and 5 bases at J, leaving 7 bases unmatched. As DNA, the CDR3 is TGTGCCAGTAGTGTCCGGGACAGGGGGATGGAGACCCAGTACTTC. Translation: CASSVRDRGMETQYF.

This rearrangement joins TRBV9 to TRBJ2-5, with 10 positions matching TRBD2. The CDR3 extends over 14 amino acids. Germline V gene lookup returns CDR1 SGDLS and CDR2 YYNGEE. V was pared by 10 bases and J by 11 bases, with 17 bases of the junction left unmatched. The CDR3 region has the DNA TGTGCCCTCAGGACTAGCGGTGAACAGGGGGAGCAGTACTTC. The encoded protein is CALRTSGEQGEQYF.

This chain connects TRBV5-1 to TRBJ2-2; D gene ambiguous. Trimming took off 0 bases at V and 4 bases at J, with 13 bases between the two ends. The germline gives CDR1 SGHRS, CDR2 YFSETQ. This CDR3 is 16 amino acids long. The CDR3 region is CASSLGIGVTTGELFF. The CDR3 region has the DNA TGCGCCAGCAGCTTGGGGATCGGAGTAACCACCGGGGAGCTGTTTTTT.

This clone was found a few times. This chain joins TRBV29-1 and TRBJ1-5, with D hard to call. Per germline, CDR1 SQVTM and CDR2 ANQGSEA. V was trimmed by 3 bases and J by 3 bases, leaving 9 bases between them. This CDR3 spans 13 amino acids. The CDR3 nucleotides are TGCAGCGTTGAGTCAGGTGTCAATCAGCCCCAGCATTTT. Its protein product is CSVESGVNQPQHF.

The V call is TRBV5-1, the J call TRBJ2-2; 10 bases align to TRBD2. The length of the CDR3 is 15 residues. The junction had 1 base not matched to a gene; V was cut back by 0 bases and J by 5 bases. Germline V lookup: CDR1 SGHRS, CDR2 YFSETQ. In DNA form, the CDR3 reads TGCGCCAGCAGCTTGGAACTAGCGGGAACCGGGGAGCTGTTTTTT. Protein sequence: CASSLELAGTGELFF.

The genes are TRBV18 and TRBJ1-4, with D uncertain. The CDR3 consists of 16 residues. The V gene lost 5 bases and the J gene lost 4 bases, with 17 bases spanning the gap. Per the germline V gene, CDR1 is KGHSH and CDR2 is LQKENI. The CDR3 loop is CASSVGLGPFNEKLFF. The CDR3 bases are TGTGCCAGCTCAGTAGGCCTTGGACCGTTTAATGAAAAACTGTTTTTT. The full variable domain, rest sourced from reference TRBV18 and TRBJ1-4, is NAGVMQNPRHLVRRRGQEARLRCSPMKGHSHVYWYRQLPEEGLKFMVYLQKENIIDESGMPKERFSAEFPKEGPSILRIQQVVRGDSAAYFCASSVGLGPFNEKLFFGSGTQLSVL.